This entry lists 8 T cell receptor beta chains sequenced from one sample in a study of T cell responses to AZD1222 COVID-19 vaccine. The assay was immunoSEQ multiplex PCR, and TCRdb's table has in-frame clones only and misses some. The data contain 250,000 or so clones, 90% to 95% of them singletons. The material sequenced was peripheral blood, taken on day 0 of AZD1222 vaccination. The receptors stem from an adult in good health.

J is TRBJ1-1 and V is TRBV20-1, with D uncertain. The length of the CDR3 is 11 residues. From germline, CDR1 is DFQATT and CDR2 SNEGSKA (reference sequence). The germline V and J ends were trimmed by 3 bases and 2 bases, with 4 bases remaining between them. This CDR3 reads CSASPNTEAFF. CDR3 sequence (DNA): TGCAGTGCTAGCCCCAACACTGAAGCTTTCTTT.

The V call is TRBV7-8, the J call TRBJ2-7; 13 bases fit TRBD2. CDR3 length: 15 amino acids. Germline V gives CDR1 SGHVS, CDR2 FQNEAQ. Germline trimming cut 5 bases from V and 4 bases from J; bases unmatched to any gene: 5. The CDR3 DNA is TGTGCCAGCAGCCCACTAGCGGGAGGGCCTTACGAGCAGTACTTC. This encodes CASSPLAGGPYEQYF.

This clone was counted once. This rearrangement joins TRBV2 to TRBJ1-1; D gene unclear. The V end lost 5 bases, the J end lost 3 bases, and 7 bases lay between the germline ends. CDR3 size: 12 residues. Germline CDR1 and CDR2: SNHLY and FYNNEI. In DNA, the CDR3 is TGTGCCAGCAGTTCACTATACACTGAAGCTTTCTTT. Translating it yields CASSSLYTEAFF.

This chain links TRBV28 with TRBJ1-1, with TRBD1 matching over 8 bases. J lost 5 bases, V lost 2 bases, and 4 bases had no gene match. Germline CDR1 and CDR2: MDHEN and SYDVKM. The CDR3 length is 14 residues. The CDR3 DNA is TGTGCCAGCAGTTTACAGGGGGCGCGGACTGAAGCTTTCTTT. It specifies CASSLQGARTEAFF. The whole variable domain, remainder taken from reference TRBV28 and TRBJ1-1, is DVKVTQSSRYLVKRTGEKVFLECVQDMDHENMFWYRQDPGLGLRLIYFSYDVKMKEKGDIPEGYSVSREKKERFSLILESASTNQTSMYLCASSLQGARTEAFFGQGTRLTVV.

This clone was seen just once. The rearrangement joins TRBV5-4 to TRBJ2-1, with 8 bases that match TRBD2. There are 16 residues in the CDR3. V lost 5 bases to trimming and J lost 1 base; unmatched junction nucleotides: 8. Germline CDR1 is SGHNT and CDR2 is YYREEE (reference sequence). The DNA for the CDR3 is TGTGCCAGCAGTCTGGCGGGGGGTTATTCCTACAATGAGCAGTTCTTC. Amino acids: CASSLAGGYSYNEQFF.

The count of this clone is one. The rearrangement uses TRBV9 and TRBJ1-2; 9 bases line up with TRBD1. This CDR3 has 16 amino acids. CDR1 is SGDLS and CDR2 is YYNGEE in the germline V gene. The ends lost 4 bases at V and 6 bases at J; junction bases unmatched: 13. As DNA, the CDR3 is TGTGCCAGCAGCCCACCCGCCCGGACAGGGGACAATGGCTACACCTTC. Its protein is CASSPPARTGDNGYTF. The variable domain in full, completed from reference TRBV9 and TRBJ1-2, reads DSGVTQTPKHLITATGQRVTLRCSPRSGDLSVYWYQQSLDQGLQFLIQYYNGEERAKGNILERFSAQQFPDLHSELNLSSLELGDSALYFCASSPPARTGDNGYTFGSGTRLTVV.

With regard to this clone: Germline and junction disagree at one end, which may indicate a read error. The chain combines TRBV7-9 with TRBJ2-3; 9 nucleotides match TRBD2. Looked up from germline, CDR1 is SEHNR and CDR2 is FQNEAQ (reference sequence). The CDR3 totals 14 residues. CDR3 in DNA: TGTGCCAGCAGCCGCCCTCCGGGCGGGAGGGCCGGCCGTTTT. As protein: CASSRPPGGRAGRF.

For the CDR3, the DNA is TGTGCCAGCAGTTACCTCGGGAGTAATGGGGAAAAACTGTTTTTT. Translating it yields CASSYLGSNGEKLFF. V is TRBV6-5 and J is TRBJ1-4; D call uncertain. CDR3 size: 15 residues. Trimming left V 2 bases short and J 8 bases short, with 15 bases between. CDR1 is MNHEY, CDR2 SVGAGI, per germline.